The source of this T cell receptor beta chain is a study of T cells in Graves' hyperthyroidism and ophthalmopathy. Findings and caveats of the study: Most expanded thyroid clonotypes above 0.001 also appeared in blood.

The TCR beta CDR3 regions underwent amplification using RNA transcripts as the source. TCR CDR3 regions were first amplified by RT-PCR with HTBI primers. MiXCR was run by TCRdb on the multiplex PCR reads, yielding one entry per CDR3 protein. The sample has 240,000 or so distinct CDR3 sequences; about a sixth are singletons. This clonotype was counted ten times or more. Its cognate antigen is unknown. The clonotype comes from a woman aged 18-30 years with Graves' ophthalmopathy. Sequenced material: blood.

CDR3 DNA: TGTGCCAGCACACCCCTCGGAATTGCGGGGGATTACAATGAGCAGTTCTTC. This codes for CASTPLGIAGDYNEQFF. The V gene is TRBV6-1, the J gene TRBJ2-1; 7 bases are shared with TRBD2. Germline loops: CDR1 MNHNS, CDR2 SASEGT. This CDR3 contains 17 residues. V shed 7 bases, J shed 4 bases, and the junction held 16 bases outside the gene matches.